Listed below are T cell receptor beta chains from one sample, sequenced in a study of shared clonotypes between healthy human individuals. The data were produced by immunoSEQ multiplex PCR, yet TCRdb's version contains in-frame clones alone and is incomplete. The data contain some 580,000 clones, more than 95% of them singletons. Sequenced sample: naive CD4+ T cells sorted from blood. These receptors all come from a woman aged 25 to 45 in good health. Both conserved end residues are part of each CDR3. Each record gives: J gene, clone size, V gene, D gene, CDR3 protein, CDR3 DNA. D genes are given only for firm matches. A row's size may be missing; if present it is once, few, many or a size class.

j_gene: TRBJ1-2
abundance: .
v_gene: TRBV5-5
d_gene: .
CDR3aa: CASSLLQGSGYTF
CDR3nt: TGTGCCAGCAGCTTATTACAGGGAAGCGGCTACACCTTC

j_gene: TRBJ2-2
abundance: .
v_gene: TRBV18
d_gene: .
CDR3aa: CASSPAGGTATGELFF
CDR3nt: TGTGCCAGCTCACCGGCCGGGGGAACAGCCACCGGGGAGCTGTTTTTT

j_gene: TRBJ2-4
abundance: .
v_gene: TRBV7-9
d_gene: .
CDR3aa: CASSPNTGAKNIQYF
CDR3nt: TGTGCCAGCAGCCCCAACACAGGGGCCAAAAACATTCAGTACTTC

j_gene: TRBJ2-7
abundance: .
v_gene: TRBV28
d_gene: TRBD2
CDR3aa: CASSPTRPGGTREQYF
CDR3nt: TGTGCCAGCAGTCCCACTCGGCCGGGTGGGACTAGGGAGCAGTACTTC

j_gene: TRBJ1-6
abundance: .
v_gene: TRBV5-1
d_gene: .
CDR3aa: CASSLEAHSPLHF
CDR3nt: TGCGCCAGCAGCTTGGAGGCGCATTCACCCCTCCACTTT

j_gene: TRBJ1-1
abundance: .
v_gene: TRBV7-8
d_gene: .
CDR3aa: CASSFQGPEAFF
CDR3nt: TGTGCCAGCAGCTTCCAGGGGCCTGAAGCTTTCTTT

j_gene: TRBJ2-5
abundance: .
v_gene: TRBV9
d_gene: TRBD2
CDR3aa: CASSTTPREGETQYF
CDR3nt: TGTGCCAGCAGCACAACCCCCAGGGAGGGGGAGACCCAGTACTTC

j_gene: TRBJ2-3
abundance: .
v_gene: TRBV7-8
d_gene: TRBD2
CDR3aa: CASSSTSGRADTQYF
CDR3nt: TGTGCCAGCAGCTCAACTAGCGGGAGGGCAGATACGCAGTATTTT

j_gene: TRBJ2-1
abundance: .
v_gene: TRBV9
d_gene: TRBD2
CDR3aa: CASSAGTSVNEQFF
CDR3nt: TGTGCCAGCAGCGCGGGGACTAGCGTCAATGAGCAGTTCTTC

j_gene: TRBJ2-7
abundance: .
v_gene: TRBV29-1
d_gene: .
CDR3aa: CSVEPGPPYEQYF
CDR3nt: TGCAGCGTTGAACCGGGGCCCCCCTACGAGCAGTACTTC

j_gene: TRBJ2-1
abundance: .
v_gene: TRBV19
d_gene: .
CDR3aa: CASSKGEAGTPKTNEQFF
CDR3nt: TGTGCCAGTAGTAAGGGGGAGGCCGGGACTCCCAAGACCAATGAGCAGTTCTTC

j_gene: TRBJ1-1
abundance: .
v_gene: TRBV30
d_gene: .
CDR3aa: CAWSVLQLRAEAFF
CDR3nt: TGTGCCTGGAGTGTCCTCCAGTTGAGGGCTGAAGCTTTCTTT

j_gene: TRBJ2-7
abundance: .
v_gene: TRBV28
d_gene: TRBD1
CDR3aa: CASSVGQATYEQYF
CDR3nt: TGTGCCAGCAGTGTCGGACAGGCCACCTACGAGCAGTACTTC

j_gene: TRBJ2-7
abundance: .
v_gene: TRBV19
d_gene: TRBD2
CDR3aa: CASSILAGHSYEQYF
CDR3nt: TGTGCCAGTAGTATCTTAGCGGGACACTCCTACGAGCAGTACTTC

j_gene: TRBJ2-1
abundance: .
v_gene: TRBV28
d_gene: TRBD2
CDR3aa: CASSSPGLPSYNEQFF
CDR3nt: TGTGCCAGCAGTTCGCCGGGACTACCGTCCTACAATGAGCAGTTCTTC

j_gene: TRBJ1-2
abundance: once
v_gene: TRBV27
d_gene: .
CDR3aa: CASSWGEGFGYTF
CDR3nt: TGTGCCAGCAGTTGGGGGGAAGGATTTGGCTACACCTTC

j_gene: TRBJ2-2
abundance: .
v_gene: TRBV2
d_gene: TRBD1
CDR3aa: CASSLGGPANTGELFF
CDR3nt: TGTGCCAGCAGCCTAGGGGGCCCGGCGAACACCGGGGAGCTGTTTTTT

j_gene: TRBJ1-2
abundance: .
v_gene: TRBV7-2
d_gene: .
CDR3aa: CASSFLTGGYGYTF
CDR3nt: TGTGCCAGCAGCTTTTTAACTGGGGGCTATGGCTACACCTTC

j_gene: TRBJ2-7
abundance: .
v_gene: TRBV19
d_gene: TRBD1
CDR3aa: CASSMRTGVQSSYEQYF
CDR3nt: TGTGCCAGTAGTATGAGGACAGGGGTCCAATCGAGTTACGAGCAGTACTTC

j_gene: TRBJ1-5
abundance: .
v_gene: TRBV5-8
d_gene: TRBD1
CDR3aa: CASSKIQGKQPQHF
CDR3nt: TGTGCCAGCAGCAAAATACAGGGGAAGCAGCCCCAGCATTTT

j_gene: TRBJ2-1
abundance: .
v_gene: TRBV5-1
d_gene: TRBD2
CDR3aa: CASSPAGTYNEQFF
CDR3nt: TGCGCCAGCAGTCCAGCGGGGACCTACAATGAGCAGTTCTTC

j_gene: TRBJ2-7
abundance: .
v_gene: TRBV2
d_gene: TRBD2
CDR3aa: CASSSGLAGLDEQYF
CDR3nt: TGTGCCAGCAGTTCGGGACTAGCGGGACTTGACGAGCAGTACTTC

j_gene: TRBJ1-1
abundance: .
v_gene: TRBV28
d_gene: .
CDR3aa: CASSLPPVPNTEAFF
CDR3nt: TGTGCCAGCAGTTTACCCCCAGTGCCGAACACTGAAGCTTTCTTT

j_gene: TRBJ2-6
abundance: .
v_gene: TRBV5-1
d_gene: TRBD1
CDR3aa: CASSALQGTPGGANVLTF
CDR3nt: TGCGCCAGCAGCGCCCTACAGGGGACGCCTGGTGGGGCCAACGTCCTGACTTTC

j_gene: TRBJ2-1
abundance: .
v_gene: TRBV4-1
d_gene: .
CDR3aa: CASSQVAGVSYNEQFF
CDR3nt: TGCGCCAGCAGCCAAGTGGCAGGGGTCTCCTACAATGAGCAGTTCTTC

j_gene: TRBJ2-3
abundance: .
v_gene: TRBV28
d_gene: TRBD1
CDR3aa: CASSSWDSKGTDTQYF
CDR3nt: TGTGCCAGCAGCTCGTGGGACAGCAAAGGCACAGATACGCAGTATTTT

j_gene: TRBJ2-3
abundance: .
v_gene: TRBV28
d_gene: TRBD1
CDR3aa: CASSTYTGESTDTQYF
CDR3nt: TGTGCCAGCAGTACGTACACAGGGGAAAGCACAGATACGCAGTATTTT

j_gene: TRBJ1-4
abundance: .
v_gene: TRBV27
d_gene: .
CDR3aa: CASSWSGDNEKLFF
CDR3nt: TGTGCCAGCAGTTGGTCGGGGGATAATGAAAAACTGTTTTTT

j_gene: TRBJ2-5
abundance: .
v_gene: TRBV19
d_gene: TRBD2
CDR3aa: CASSRTSGRQETQYF
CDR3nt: TGTGCCAGTAGTCGGACTAGCGGGAGGCAAGAGACCCAGTACTTC

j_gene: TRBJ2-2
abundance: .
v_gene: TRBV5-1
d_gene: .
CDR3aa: CASRSTPNTGELFF
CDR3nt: TGCGCCAGCCGGTCCACCCCGAACACCGGGGAGCTGTTTTTT

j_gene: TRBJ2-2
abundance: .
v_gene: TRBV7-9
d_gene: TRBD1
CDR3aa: CASSLIQGAAGELFF
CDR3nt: TGTGCCAGCAGCTTAATACAGGGGGCGGCCGGGGAGCTGTTTTTT

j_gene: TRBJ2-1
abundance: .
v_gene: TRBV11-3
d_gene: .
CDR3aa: CASSWRSYGEQFF
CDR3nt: TGTGCCAGCAGCTGGAGGTCGTACGGTGAGCAGTTCTTC

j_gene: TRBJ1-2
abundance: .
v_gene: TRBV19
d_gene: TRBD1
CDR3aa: CASSQQGAANYGYTF
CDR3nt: TGTGCCAGTAGCCAACAGGGGGCAGCAAACTATGGCTACACCTTC

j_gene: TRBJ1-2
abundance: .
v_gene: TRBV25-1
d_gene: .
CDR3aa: CASSDEGVDGYTF
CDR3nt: TGTGCCAGCAGTGATGAAGGGGTGGATGGCTACACCTTC

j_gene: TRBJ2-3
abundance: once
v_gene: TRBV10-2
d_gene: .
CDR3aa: CASWEDTQYF
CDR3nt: TGCGCCAGCTGGGAAGATACGCAGTATTTT

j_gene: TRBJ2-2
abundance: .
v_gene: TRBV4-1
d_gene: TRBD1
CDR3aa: CASSQAPGTGFTGELFF
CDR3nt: TGCGCCAGCAGCCAAGCGCCGGGGACAGGGTTCACCGGGGAGCTGTTTTTT

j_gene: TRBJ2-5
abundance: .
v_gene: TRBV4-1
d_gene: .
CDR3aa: CASRSGRDETQYF
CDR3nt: TGCGCCAGCAGGTCAGGGAGAGATGAGACCCAGTACTTC

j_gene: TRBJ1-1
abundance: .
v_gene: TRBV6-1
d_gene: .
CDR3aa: CASTGQSNTEAFF
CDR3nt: TGTGCCAGCACAGGACAATCGAACACTGAAGCTTTCTTT

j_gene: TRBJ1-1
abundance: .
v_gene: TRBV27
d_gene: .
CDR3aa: CASNKGQLNTEAFF
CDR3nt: TGTGCCAGCAATAAAGGACAGTTGAACACTGAAGCTTTCTTT

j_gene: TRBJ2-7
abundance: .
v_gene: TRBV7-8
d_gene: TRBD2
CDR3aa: CASTRLAGGYEQYF
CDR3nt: TGTGCCAGCACCCGCCTAGCGGGAGGATACGAGCAGTACTTC

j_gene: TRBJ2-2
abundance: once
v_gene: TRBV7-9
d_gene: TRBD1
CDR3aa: CASSLQLYRDREVGELFF
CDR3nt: TGTGCCAGCAGCTTACAACTCTATAGGGACAGGGAGGTCGGGGAGCTGTTTTTT

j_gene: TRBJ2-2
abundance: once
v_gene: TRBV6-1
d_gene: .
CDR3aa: CASRFTGHNTGELFF
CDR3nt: TGTGCCAGCAGATTTACCGGCCATAACACCGGGGAGCTGTTTTTT

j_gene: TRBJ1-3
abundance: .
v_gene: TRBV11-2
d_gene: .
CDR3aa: CASSVVRVISRNTIYF
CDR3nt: TGTGCCAGCAGCGTGGTTAGGGTAATTTCTCGAAACACCATATATTTT

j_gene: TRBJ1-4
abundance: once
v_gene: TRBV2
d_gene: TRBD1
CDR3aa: CASRGTGGREKLFF
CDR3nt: TGTGCCAGCAGGGGGACAGGGGGAAGGGAAAAACTGTTTTTT

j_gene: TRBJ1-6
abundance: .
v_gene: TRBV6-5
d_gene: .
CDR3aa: CASSSGRVPSPLHF
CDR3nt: TGTGCCAGCAGTTCTGGCAGGGTGCCTTCACCCCTCCACTTT

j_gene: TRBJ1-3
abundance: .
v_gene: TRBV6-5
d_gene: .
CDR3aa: CASSNRVSGNTIYF
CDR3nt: TGTGCCAGCAGCAACAGGGTTTCTGGAAACACCATATATTTT